This T cell receptor (beta chain) came from a study of beta chain features in type 1 diabetes. This CDR3 region has 13 residues. Germline V gene data show CDR1 as SEHNR and CDR2 as FQNEAQ (reference sequence). J was trimmed by 4 bases and V by 5 bases; bases with no gene match: 4. This clone was observed a few times. What it binds is unknown. Of the isolated RNA, all was reverse transcribed, and so the sequenced material was expressed TCRB transcripts. Clones were read by immunoSEQ multiplex PCR, and TCRdb kept only the in-frame ones, dropping some. The sample has tens of thousands of clones, approximately 47% seen once. Study conclusions and caveats: Among all four CD4+ subsets, Type 1 diabetes patients had TCRB CDR3s that were moderately but significantly shorter.

Based on CD45RO/CCR7/CD25/CD127/CD95/CD27, CD4+ regulatory, stem cell-like memory, naive and central memory cells were sorted. The receptor's source is a man younger than 45 with type 1 diabetes. The source material was central memory CD4+ T cells from blood. The chain is built from TRBV7-9 and TRBJ2-5; TRBD2 aligns across 7 bases. CDR3 loop: CASSHSGRETQYF. Here the CDR3 DNA reads TGTGCCAGCAGCCATAGCGGGCGAGAGACCCAGTACTTC.